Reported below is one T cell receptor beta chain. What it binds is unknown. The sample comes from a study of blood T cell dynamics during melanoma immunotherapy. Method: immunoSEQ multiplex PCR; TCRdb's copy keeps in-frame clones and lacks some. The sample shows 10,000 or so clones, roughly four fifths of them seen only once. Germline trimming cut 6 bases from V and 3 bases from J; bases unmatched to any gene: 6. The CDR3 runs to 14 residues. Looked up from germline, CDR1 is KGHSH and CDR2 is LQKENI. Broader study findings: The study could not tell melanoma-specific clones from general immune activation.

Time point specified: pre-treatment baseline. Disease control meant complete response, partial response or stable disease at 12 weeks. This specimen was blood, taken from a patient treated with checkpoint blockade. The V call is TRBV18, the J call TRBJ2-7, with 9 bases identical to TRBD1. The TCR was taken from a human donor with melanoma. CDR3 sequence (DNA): TGTGCCAGCTCTCCTAGGACAGGGGACTACGAGCAGTACTTC. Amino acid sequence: CASSPRTGDYEQYF.